This T cell receptor (beta chain) appears in the sequencing data of a study of blood T cell repertoires in COVID-19. Assay: immunoSEQ multiplex PCR; the TCRdb copy retains only in-frame clones and omits some. The sample carries 380,000 or so clones, around 88% recorded once. CDR1 is SGHRS, CDR2 YFSETQ, per germline. This CDR3 has 15 residues. Trimming took 5 bases from V and 2 from J, leaving 15 bases between them. During active infection, Seattle patients enrolled and were then monitored through disease. Material: peripheral blood. The origin of this receptor is an older woman with COVID-19, enrolled during active disease. The V and J genes are TRBV5-1 and TRBJ2-3; TRBD1 might be the D (5 bases). CDR3 nucleotides: TGCGCCAGCAGTAGAGAGACAGCCCTCACAGATACGCAGTATTTT. This encodes CASSRETALTDTQYF.